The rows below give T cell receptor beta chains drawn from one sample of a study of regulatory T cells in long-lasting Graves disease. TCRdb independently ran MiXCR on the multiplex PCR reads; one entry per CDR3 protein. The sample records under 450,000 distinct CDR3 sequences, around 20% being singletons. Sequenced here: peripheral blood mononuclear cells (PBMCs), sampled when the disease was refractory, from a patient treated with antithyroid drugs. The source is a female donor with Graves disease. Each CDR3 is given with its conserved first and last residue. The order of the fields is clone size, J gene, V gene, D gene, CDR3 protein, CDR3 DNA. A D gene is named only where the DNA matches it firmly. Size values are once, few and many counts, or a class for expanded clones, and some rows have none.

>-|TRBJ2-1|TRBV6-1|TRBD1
CASSPFGTGIYNEQFF
TGTGCCAGCAGCCCATTCGGGACAGGGATCTACAATGAGCAGTTCTTC
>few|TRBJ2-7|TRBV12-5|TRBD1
CASGLPGTGAHTTEYEQYF
TGTGCTAGTGGTTTGCCCGGGACAGGGGCCCACACAACAGAATACGAGCAGTACTTC
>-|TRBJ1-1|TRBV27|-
CASSLWGTGRRTEAFF
TGTGCCAGCAGTTTATGGGGAACAGGACGGCGCACTGAAGCTTTCTTT
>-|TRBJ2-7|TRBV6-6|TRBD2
CASSYSGTSGSSYEQYF
TGTGCCAGCAGTTACTCGGGGACTAGCGGTAGCTCCTACGAGCAGTACTTC
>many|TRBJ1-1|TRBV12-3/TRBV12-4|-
CASSLAETANTEAFF
TGTGCCAGCAGTTTAGCAGAGACAGCGAACACTGAAGCTTTCTTT
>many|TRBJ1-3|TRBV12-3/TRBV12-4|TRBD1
CASSLSRQGTTGNTIYF
TGTGCCAGCAGTTTATCCCGACAGGGAACGACGGGAAACACCATATATTTT
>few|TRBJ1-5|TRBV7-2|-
CASSLAFSQPQHF
TGTGCCAGCAGCTTAGCTTTTAGTCAGCCCCAGCATTTT
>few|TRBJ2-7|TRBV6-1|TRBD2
CASSPGTIQYEQYF
TGTGCCAGCAGTCCCGGGACTATTCAATACGAGCAGTACTTC
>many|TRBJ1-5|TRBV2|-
CASSTENQPQHF
TGTGCCAGCAGTACAGAGAATCAGCCCCAGCATTTT
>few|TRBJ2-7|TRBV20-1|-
CSANGYEQYF
TGCAGTGCTAATGGTTACGAGCAGTACTTC
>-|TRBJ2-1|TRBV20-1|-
CSARKTSGNYNEQFF
TGCAGTGCTAGAAAAACCAGCGGAAATTACAATGAGCAGTTCTTC
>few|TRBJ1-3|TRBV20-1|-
CSARPQGYPGNTIYF
TGCAGTGCTAGACCCCAGGGGTACCCTGGAAACACCATATATTTT
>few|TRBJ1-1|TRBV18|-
CASSPRSGMNTEAFF
TGTGCCAGCTCACCACGTTCTGGTATGAACACTGAAGCTTTCTTT
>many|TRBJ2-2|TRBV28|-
CASGLDGKIGELFF
TGTGCGTCAGGTCTGGACGGGAAGATCGGGGAGCTGTTTTTT
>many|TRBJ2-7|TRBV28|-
CASRGGGSTHEQYF
TGTGCCAGCCGCGGGGGCGGGAGTACTCACGAGCAGTACTTC
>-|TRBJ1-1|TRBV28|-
CARTGEALQEAFF
TGTGCCAGAACAGGAGAAGCCCTTCAGGAAGCTTTCTTT
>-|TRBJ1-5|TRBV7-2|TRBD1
CASSLDTGVSNQPQHF
TGTGCCAGCAGCTTAGATACAGGGGTTAGCAATCAGCCCCAGCATTTT
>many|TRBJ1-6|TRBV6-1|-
CASRSEGHSGSPLHF
TGTGCCAGCAGATCGGAGGGCCATTCGGGATCACCCCTCCACTTT
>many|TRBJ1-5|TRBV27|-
CASSLNRVNQPQHF
TGTGCCAGCAGTTTAAACAGGGTGAATCAGCCCCAGCATTTT
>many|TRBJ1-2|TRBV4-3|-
CASSPPGHSYGYTF
TGCGCCAGCAGCCCCCCGGGACACAGCTATGGCTACACCTTC
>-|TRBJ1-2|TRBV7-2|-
CASSQDERQYYGYTF
TGTGCCAGCAGCCAAGACGAAAGGCAATACTATGGCTACACCTTC
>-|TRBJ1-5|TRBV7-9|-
CASSIDDQPQHF
TGTGCCAGCAGCATAGATGATCAGCCCCAGCATTTT
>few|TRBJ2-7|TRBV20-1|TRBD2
CSAMNGLGETEQYF
TGCAGTGCTATGAACGGACTAGGGGAGACCGAGCAGTACTTC
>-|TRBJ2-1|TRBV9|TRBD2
CASSVASGRVDNEQFF
TGTGCCAGCAGCGTAGCTAGCGGGAGGGTTGACAATGAGCAGTTCTTC
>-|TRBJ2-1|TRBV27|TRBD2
CASTLRVGTSGKSEQFF
TGTGCCAGCACCCTAAGGGTAGGGACTAGCGGGAAAAGTGAGCAGTTCTTC
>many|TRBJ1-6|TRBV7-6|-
CASGQNNSPLHF
TGTGCCAGCGGACAGAATAATTCACCCCTCCACTTT
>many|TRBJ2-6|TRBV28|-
CASSSPGANVLTF
TGTGCCAGCAGTTCCCCTGGGGCCAACGTCCTGACTTTC